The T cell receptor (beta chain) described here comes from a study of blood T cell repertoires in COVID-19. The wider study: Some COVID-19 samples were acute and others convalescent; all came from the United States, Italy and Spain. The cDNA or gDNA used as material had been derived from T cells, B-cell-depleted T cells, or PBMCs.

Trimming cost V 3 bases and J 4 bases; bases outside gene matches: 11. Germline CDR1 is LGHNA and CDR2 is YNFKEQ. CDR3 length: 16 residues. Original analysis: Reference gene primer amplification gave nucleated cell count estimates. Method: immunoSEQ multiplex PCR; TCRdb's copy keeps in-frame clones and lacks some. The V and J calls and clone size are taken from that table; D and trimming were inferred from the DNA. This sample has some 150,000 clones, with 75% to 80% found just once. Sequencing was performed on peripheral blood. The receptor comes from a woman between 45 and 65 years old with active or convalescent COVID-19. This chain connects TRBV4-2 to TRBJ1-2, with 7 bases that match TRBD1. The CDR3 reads CASSQGIGAGGYGYTF. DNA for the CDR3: TGTGCCAGCAGCCAGGGAATTGGAGCAGGGGGCTATGGCTACACCTTC.